This T cell receptor beta chain was captured in a study of human T cells and chemical hapten exposure. Across the study: Sensitization employed 2% DPC on approximately 2 cm by approximately 2 cm of upper inner arm skin. Per-sample TCR yield variability stemmed mainly from small pooled library volume differences.

The germline V and J ends were trimmed by 4 bases and 5 bases, with 11 bases remaining between them. The CDR3 has 13 residues. Germline V gene data show CDR1 as LNHDA and CDR2 as SQIVND (reference sequence). This clonotype was seen ten or more times. TCRdb reanalysed the RACE reads using MiXCR and keeps one entry per CDR3 protein. The table records about 73,000 distinct CDR3 sequences, about 8% of them present only once. As to time point: patch test 2, 6 weeks after DPC sensitization. Noted treatment: therapeutic diphenylcyclopropenone sensitization with weekly scalp DPC. Extraction of total RNA was performed on unfractionated whole blood.

The source of this sequence is a woman aged 45 to 65 with alopecia areata. Some clones in this sample may be carry-over from other donors' samples. This sequence joins TRBV19 and TRBJ1-2; D call uncertain. Specimen: whole blood, collected in connection with sensitization to the hapten diphenylcyclopropenone (DPC). The CDR3 here is CASSTSNGYGYTF. As DNA, the CDR3 is TGTGCCAGTAGTACTTCTAATGGGTATGGCTACACCTTC. Drawing the rest from reference TRBV19 and TRBJ1-2, the complete variable domain is DGGITQSPKYLFRKEGQNVTLSCEQNLNHDAMYWYRQDPGQGLRLIYYSQIVNDFQKGDIAEGYSVSREKKESFPLTVTSAQKNPTAFYLCASSTSNGYGYTFGSGTRLTVV.